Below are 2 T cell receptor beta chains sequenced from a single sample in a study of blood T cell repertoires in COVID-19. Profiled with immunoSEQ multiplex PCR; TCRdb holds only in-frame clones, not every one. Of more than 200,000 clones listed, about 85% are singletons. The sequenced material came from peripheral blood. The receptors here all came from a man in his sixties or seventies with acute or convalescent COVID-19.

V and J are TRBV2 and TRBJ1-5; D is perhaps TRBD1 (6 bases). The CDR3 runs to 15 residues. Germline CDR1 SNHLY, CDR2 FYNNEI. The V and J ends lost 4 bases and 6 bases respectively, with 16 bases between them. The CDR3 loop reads CASSVTPGVGQPQHF. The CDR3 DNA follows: TGTGCCAGCAGTGTAACCCCAGGGGTAGGTCAGCCCCAGCATTTT.

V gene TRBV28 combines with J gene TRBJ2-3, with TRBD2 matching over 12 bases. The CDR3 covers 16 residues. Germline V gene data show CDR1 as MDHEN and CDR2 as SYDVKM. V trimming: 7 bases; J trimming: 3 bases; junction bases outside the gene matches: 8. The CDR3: CASTSLAGGATDTQYF. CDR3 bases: TGTGCCAGCACCTCACTAGCGGGAGGAGCAACAGATACGCAGTATTTT.